This T cell receptor (beta chain) was identified in a study of T cells in Graves' hyperthyroidism and ophthalmopathy. Study-wide points: Stable hyperthyroidism and ophthalmopathy were separated using 13 V-J signatures.

As to this clonotype: Its antigen remains unidentified. At one end the junction does not follow the germline gene, possibly because of a read error.

Germline lookup yields CDR1 SEHNR and CDR2 FQNEAQ (reference sequence). This CDR3 comprises 14 residues. Amplified TCR beta CDR3 regions derived from RNA transcripts. Carried out on the TCR CDR3, a first-round RT-PCR used the HTBI primer set. TCRdb re-called the multiplex PCR reads through MiXCR, storing one row per CDR3 protein. This table has about 700,000 distinct CDR3 sequences, 14% appearing once. The chain couples TRBV7-9 to TRBJ1-4; TRBD1 agrees at 7 bases. The sample was blood. The clonotype comes from a woman younger than 30 with Graves' hyperthyroidism. The CDR3, as DNA: TGTGCCAGCAGCTTACCAGGGGGTACTGAAAAACTGGTTTTT. Its protein product is CASSLPGGTEKLVF.